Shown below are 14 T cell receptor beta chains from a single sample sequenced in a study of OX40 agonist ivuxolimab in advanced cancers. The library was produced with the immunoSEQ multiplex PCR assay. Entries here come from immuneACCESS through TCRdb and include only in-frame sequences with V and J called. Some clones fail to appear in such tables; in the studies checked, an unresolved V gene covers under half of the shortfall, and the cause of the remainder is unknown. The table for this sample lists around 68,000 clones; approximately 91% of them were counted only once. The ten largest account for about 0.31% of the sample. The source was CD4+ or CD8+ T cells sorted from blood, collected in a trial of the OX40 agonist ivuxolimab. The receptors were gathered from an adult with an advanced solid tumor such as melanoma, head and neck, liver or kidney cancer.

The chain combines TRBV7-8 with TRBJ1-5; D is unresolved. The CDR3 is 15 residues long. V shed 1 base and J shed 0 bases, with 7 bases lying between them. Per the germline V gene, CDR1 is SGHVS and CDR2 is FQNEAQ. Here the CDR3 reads CASSLVRDSNQPQHF. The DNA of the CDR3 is TGTGCCAGCAGCTTAGTGCGGGATAGCAATCAGCCCCAGCATTTT.

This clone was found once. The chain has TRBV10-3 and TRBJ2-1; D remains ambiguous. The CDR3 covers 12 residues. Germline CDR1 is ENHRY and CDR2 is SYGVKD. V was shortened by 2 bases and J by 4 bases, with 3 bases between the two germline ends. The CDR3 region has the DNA TGTGCCATCAGTGAGGGATACAATGAGCAGTTCTTC. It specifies CAISEGYNEQFF.

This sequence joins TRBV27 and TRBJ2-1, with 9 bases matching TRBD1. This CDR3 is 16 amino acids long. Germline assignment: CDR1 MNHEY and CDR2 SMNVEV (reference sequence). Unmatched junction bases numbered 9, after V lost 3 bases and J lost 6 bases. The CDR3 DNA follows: TGTGCCAGCAGTTTTTTAGGGACAGGGTTTGGCAATGAGCAGTTCTTC. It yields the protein CASSFLGTGFGNEQFF.

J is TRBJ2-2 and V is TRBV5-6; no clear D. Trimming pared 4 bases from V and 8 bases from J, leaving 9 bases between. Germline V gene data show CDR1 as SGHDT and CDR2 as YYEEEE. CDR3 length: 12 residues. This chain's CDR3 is CASSAQAGELFF. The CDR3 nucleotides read TGTGCCAGCAGCGCCCAAGCAGGGGAGCTGTTTTTT.

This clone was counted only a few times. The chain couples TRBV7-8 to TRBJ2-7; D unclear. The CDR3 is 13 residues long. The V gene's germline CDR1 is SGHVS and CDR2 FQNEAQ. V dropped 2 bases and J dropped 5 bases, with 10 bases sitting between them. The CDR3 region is CASSLPIGNEQYF. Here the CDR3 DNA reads TGTGCCAGCAGCTTACCCATAGGGAACGAGCAGTACTTC. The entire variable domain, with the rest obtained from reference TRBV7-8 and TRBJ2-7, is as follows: GAGVSQSPRYKVAKRGQDVALRCDPISGHVSLFWYQQALGQGPEFLTYFQNEAQLDKSGLPSDRFFAERPEGSVSTLKIQRTQQEDSAVYLCASSLPIGNEQYFGPGTRLTVT.

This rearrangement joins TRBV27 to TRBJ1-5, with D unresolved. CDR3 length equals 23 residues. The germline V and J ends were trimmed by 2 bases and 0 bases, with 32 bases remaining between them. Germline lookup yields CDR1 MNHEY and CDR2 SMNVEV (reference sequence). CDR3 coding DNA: TGTGCCAGCAGTTTAAGAGCCTATTCGGGAGGTGTTAGCGCTTCCTATAGCAATCAGCCCCAGCATTTT. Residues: CASSLRAYSGGVSASYSNQPQHF.

The CDR3 DNA sequence: TGTGCCAGCAGCTTAGCGACAGGGGGTGGGTACACCTTC. Translation: CASSLATGGGYTF. The rearrangement uses TRBV7-8 and TRBJ1-2; 9 nucleotides agree with TRBD1. CDR1 SGHVS and CDR2 FQNEAQ come from the germline V gene. V was clipped by 0 bases and J by 11 bases; unmatched bases: 4. CDR3 length: 13 residues.

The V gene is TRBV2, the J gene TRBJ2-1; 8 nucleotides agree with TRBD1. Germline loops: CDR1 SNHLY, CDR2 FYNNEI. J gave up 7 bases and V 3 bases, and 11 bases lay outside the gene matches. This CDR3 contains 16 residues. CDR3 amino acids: CASSETQGASGNEQFF. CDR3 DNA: TGTGCCAGCAGTGAGACCCAGGGGGCGAGTGGTAATGAGCAGTTCTTC.

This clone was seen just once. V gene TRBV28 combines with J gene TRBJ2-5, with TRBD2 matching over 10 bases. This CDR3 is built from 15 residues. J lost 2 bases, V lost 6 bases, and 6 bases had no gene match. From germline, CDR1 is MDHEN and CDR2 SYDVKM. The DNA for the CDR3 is TGTGCCAGCAGGGGGCGGACTAGCGGACAAGAGACCCAGTACTTC. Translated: CASRGRTSGQETQYF.

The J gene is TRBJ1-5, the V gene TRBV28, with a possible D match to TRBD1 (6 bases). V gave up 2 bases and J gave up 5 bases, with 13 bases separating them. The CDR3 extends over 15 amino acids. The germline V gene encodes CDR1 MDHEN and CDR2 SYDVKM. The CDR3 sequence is CASSLGRGGYQPQHF. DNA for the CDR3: TGTGCCAGCAGTTTAGGGAGGGGGGGCTATCAGCCCCAGCATTTT.

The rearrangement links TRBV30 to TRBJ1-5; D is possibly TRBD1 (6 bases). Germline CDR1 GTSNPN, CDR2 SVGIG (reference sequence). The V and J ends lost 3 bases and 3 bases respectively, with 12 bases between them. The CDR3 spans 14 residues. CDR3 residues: CAWSPDRPNQPQHF. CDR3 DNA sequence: TGTGCCTGGAGCCCCGACAGGCCCAATCAGCCCCAGCATTTT.

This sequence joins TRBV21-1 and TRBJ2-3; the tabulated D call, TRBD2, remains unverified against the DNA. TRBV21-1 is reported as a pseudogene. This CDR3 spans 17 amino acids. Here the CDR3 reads CASSKGVAGGPTDTQYF. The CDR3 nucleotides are TGTGCCAGCAGCAAAGGGGTAGCGGGAGGGCCCACAGATACGCAGTATTTT.

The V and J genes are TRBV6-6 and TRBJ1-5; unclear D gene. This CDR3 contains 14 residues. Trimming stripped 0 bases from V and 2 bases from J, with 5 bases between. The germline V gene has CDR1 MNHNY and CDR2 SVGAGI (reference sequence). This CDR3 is CASSYSQGNQPQHF. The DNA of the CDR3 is TGTGCCAGCAGTTACTCCCAGGGCAATCAGCCCCAGCATTTT.

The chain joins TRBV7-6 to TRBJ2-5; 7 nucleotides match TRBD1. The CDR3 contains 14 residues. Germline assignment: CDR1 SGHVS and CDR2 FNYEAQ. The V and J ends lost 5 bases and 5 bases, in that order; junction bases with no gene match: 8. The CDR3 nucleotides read TGTGCCAGCAGCCAGGGACAGTTTGGGGAGACCCAGTACTTC. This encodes CASSQGQFGETQYF.